These 20 T cell receptor beta chains share one sample of origin, sequenced in a study of T cell repertoires in cytomegalovirus infection. These receptors have no known antigen. TCRdb called the reads again in MiXCR, with one record for every CDR3 protein. This sample has roughly 120,000 distinct CDR3 sequences, with around 32% found just once. The sample consisted of CD8+ T cells from cultured PBMCs, taken from culture after CMV antigen stimulation. These receptors all come from a human donor in good health (CMV status not recorded). Some clones in this sample may be carry-over from other donors' samples.

The chain employs TRBV27 and TRBJ1-1; the D is unclear. Germline CDR1 and CDR2: MNHEY and SMNVEV (reference sequence). With 3 bases removed from V and 1 base from J, the gap between germline ends came to 9 bases. The CDR3 covers 14 residues. The CDR3 bases are TGTGCCAGCAGTTTCACGCAGCCGAACACTGAAGCTTTCTTT. It yields the protein CASSFTQPNTEAFF.

V usage is TRBV11-3 and J usage is TRBJ2-3, with D possibly being TRBD2 (6 bases). The germline CDR1 and CDR2 sequences are SGHNT and YENEEA. Trimming left V 0 bases short and J 0 bases short, with 10 bases between. CDR3 size: 16 residues. The CDR3 DNA reads TGTGCCAGCAGCTTAGATCTGGGGGGAAGCACAGATACGCAGTATTTT. This codes for CASSLDLGGSTDTQYF. The full variable domain, in which reference TRBV11-3 and TRBJ2-3 provide the parts outside the CDR3, is EAGVVQSPRYKIIEKKQPVAFWCNPISGHNTLYWYLQNLGQGPELLIRYENEEAVDDSQLPKDRFSAERLKGVDSTLKIQPAELGDSAVYLCASSLDLGGSTDTQYFGPGTRLTVL.

This chain connects TRBV7-6 to TRBJ2-7; 12 nucleotides agree with TRBD1. The CDR3 consists of 15 residues. CDR1 SGHVS and CDR2 FNYEAQ come from the germline V gene. Germline trimming cut 5 bases from V and 6 bases from J; bases unmatched to any gene: 8. This CDR3 is CASSGTRDRGPEQYF. CDR3 coding DNA: TGTGCCAGCAGCGGAACCCGGGACAGGGGGCCCGAGCAGTACTTC. Full variable domain (missing parts from reference TRBV7-6 and TRBJ2-7): GAGVSQSPRYKVTKRGQDVALRCDPISGHVSLYWYRQALGQGPEFLTYFNYEAQQDKSGLPNDRFSAERPEGSISTLTIQRTEQRDSAMYRCASSGTRDRGPEQYFGPGTRLTVT.

In this sample, this clonotype turned up a few times. V gene TRBV19 combines with J gene TRBJ2-7; TRBD1 matches 7 bases. Germline CDR1 is LNHDA and CDR2 is SQIVND (reference sequence). This CDR3 comprises 13 residues. V gave up 6 bases and J gave up 3 bases; unmatched junction bases: 5. CDR3 sequence (DNA): TGTGCCAGTAGCTACACAGGGGACTACGAGCAGTACTTC. As protein: CASSYTGDYEQYF. The full variable domain, with the rest looked up from reference TRBV19 and TRBJ2-7, is DGGITQSPKYLFRKEGQNVTLSCEQNLNHDAMYWYRQDPGQGLRLIYYSQIVNDFQKGDIAEGYSVSREKKESFPLTVTSAQKNPTAFYLCASSYTGDYEQYFGPGTRLTVT.

V usage is TRBV4-3 and J usage is TRBJ1-2; tentative D call: TRBD1 (6 bases). The length of the CDR3 is 15 residues. Germline V gene sequence: CDR1 LGHNA, CDR2 YSLEER. The germline V and J ends were trimmed by 0 bases and 4 bases, with 12 bases remaining between them. The CDR3 DNA reads as TGCGCCAGCAGCCAAGATGGGGGCGAGGGCTATGGCTACACCTTC. Protein sequence: CASSQDGGEGYGYTF.

This clonotype was seen more than once but under ten times. The chain is built from TRBV28 and TRBJ1-1, with D perhaps matching TRBD1 (6 bases). Germline CDR1 MDHEN, CDR2 SYDVKM. The CDR3 contains 12 residues. V lost 7 bases, J lost 8 bases, and 14 bases lay in between. The CDR3 spells CASTQGGPEAFF. The DNA for the CDR3 is TGTGCCAGCACCCAAGGGGGACCCGAAGCTTTCTTT.

This clonotype has just a few counts. The rearrangement uses TRBV29-1 and TRBJ1-1, with D tentatively TRBD1 (5 bases). Trimming removed 6 bases from V and 5 bases from J, with 19 bases in between. The CDR3 is 14 amino acids. Germline V gene data show CDR1 as SQVTM and CDR2 as ANQGSEA. For the CDR3, the DNA is TGCAGCGTCAATACTTGGGACGGGGGGACTGAAGCTTTCTTT. Translated: CSVNTWDGGTEAFF. Complete variable domain (other parts from reference TRBV29-1 and TRBJ1-1): SAVISQKPSRDICQRGTSLTIQCQVDSQVTMMFWYRQQPGQSLTLIATANQGSEATYESGFVIDKFPISRPNLTFSTLTVSNMSPEDSSIYLCSVNTWDGGTEAFFGQGTRLTVV.

This sequence joins TRBV28 and TRBJ2-7; 7 nucleotides align to TRBD2. The J segment lost 0 bases and the V segment lost 7 bases, leaving 9 bases of the junction unmatched. The germline CDR1 and CDR2 sequences are MDHEN and SYDVKM. The CDR3 is 15 amino acids. The CDR3 sequence is CASTRGRANSYEQYF. The CDR3 DNA sequence: TGTGCCAGCACCCGGGGGAGGGCGAACTCCTACGAGCAGTACTTC.

This clonotype occurred many times. The chain is built from TRBV5-5 and TRBJ1-3; 9 nucleotides agree with TRBD1. Per germline, CDR1 SGHKS and CDR2 YYEKEE (reference sequence). The CDR3 length is 16 residues. After removal of 3 bases from V and 0 bases from J, the junction contained 4 bases not matched to a gene. The CDR3 sequence is CASSWTGVGSGNTIYF. Here the CDR3 DNA reads TGTGCCAGCAGCTGGACAGGGGTTGGCTCTGGAAACACCATATATTTT. The complete variable domain, with remaining parts taken from reference TRBV5-5 and TRBJ1-3, reads DAGVTQSPTHLIKTRGQQVTLRCSPISGHKSVSWYQQVLGQGPQFIFQYYEKEERGRGNFPDRFSARQFPNYSSELNVNALLLGDSALYLCASSWTGVGSGNTIYFGEGSWLTVV.

The J gene is TRBJ2-4, the V gene TRBV28, with D possibly TRBD1 on 5 matching bases. V was shortened by 3 bases and J by 3 bases, with 18 bases between the two germline ends. CDR1 and CDR2 from the germline V gene are MDHEN and SYDVKM. The CDR3 has 17 amino acids. The CDR3 nucleotides read TGTGCCAGCAGTTTCCGCTCAAGGGGCCTAGACAAAAACATTCAGTACTTC. Translated: CASSFRSRGLDKNIQYF.

The CDR3 is CASSLEGMGCTGELFF. DNA for the CDR3: TGTGCCAGCAGTTTAGAGGGGATGGGCTGTACCGGGGAGCTGTTTTTT. This rearrangement joins TRBV12-3 or TRBV12-4 to TRBJ2-2, with a tentative D call TRBD1 (5 bases). The CDR3 length is 16 residues. V was shortened by 1 base and J by 5 bases, with 14 bases between the two germline ends.

The rearrangement links TRBV12-3 or TRBV12-4 to TRBJ2-1; D is perhaps TRBD1 (6 bases). This CDR3 is built from 14 residues. V was cut by 2 bases and J by 5 bases, with 10 bases left in between. The CDR3 spells CASSLSHRDNEQFF. As DNA, the CDR3 is TGTGCCAGCAGTTTATCTCACAGGGACAATGAGCAGTTCTTC.

This clonotype was counted only a few times. The chain has TRBV7-2 and TRBJ1-1, with D perhaps TRBD1 (5 bases). Trimming pared 0 bases from V and 4 bases from J, leaving 9 bases between. The V gene's germline CDR1 is SGHTA and CDR2 FQGNSA. The CDR3 contains 14 residues. In DNA, the CDR3 is TGTGCCAGCAGCTTAGCGGGACCCAGCACTGAAGCTTTCTTT. Translating it yields CASSLAGPSTEAFF.

Only one count was recorded for this clonotype. The rearrangement joins TRBV18 to TRBJ1-5; D is perhaps TRBD1 (5 bases). Germline CDR1 and CDR2: KGHSH and LQKENI. V dropped 6 bases and J dropped 0 bases, with 24 bases sitting between them. This CDR3 is built from 19 residues. In nucleotides, the CDR3 is TGTGCCAGCTCTCCCACCCGACCGACAGCCTACTATAGCAATCAGCCCCAGCATTTT. Its translation is CASSPTRPTAYYSNQPQHF.

This clonotype showed up just a few times. V usage is TRBV6-5 and J usage is TRBJ2-1; 9 nucleotides match TRBD2. J gave up 3 bases and V 5 bases, and 5 bases lay outside the gene matches. Germline CDR1 is MNHEY and CDR2 is SVGAGI. The CDR3 sequence is 15 residues long. CDR3 protein: CASSLTSGIYNEQFF. The DNA for the CDR3 is TGTGCCAGCAGTCTGACTAGCGGAATCTACAATGAGCAGTTCTTC.

This clonotype was counted only a few times. This chain uses TRBV6-6 with TRBJ2-2; no definite D call. Germline V gives CDR1 MNHNY, CDR2 SVGAGI (reference sequence). The V end was cut by 5 bases, the J end by 5 bases, with 6 bases between. The CDR3 spans 12 residues. The CDR3 coding sequence is TGTGCCAGCAGTCCCCAAACCGGGGAGCTGTTTTTT. Translated, it gives CASSPQTGELFF.

This clonotype has ten or more counts. The rearrangement links TRBV4-2 to TRBJ2-7; perhaps TRBD2 as D (5 bases). V lost 11 bases to trimming and J lost 6 bases, with 20 bases between them. This CDR3 region has 13 residues. The germline CDR1 and CDR2 sequences are LGHNA and YNFKEQ. This chain's CDR3 is CASEASEVGEQYF. CDR3 nucleotide sequence: TGTGCCTCGGAGGCGTCGGAAGTGGGCGAGCAGTACTTC.

The chain combines TRBV4-1 with TRBJ2-7; D is undetermined. This CDR3 is 15 amino acids long. V was clipped by 1 base and J by 4 bases, with 14 bases between them. The V gene's germline CDR1 is MGHRA and CDR2 YSYEKL. The CDR3 DNA sequence: TGCGCCAGCAGCCAAGGGGCCGCGAACACATACGAGCAGTACTTC. Encoded protein: CASSQGAANTYEQYF.

The table lists this clonotype with a few counts. This chain connects TRBV15 to TRBJ1-2; TRBD1 matches at 7 bases. The germline CDR1 and CDR2 sequences are LNHNV and YYDKDF (reference sequence). This CDR3 is 15 amino acids long. V was pared by 0 bases and J by 4 bases, with 5 bases of the junction left unmatched. The CDR3 region has the DNA TGTGCCACCAGCAGAGAGGGGGGACAGAGCTATGGCTACACCTTC. Amino acids: CATSREGGQSYGYTF.

The rearrangement links TRBV7-6 to TRBJ2-5; no firm D call. Trimming pared 5 bases from V and 7 bases from J, leaving 23 bases between. Germline V gives CDR1 SGHVS, CDR2 FNYEAQ. The CDR3 has 16 residues. CDR3 nucleotides: TGTGCCAGCAGCGCTCCCGCCAGTGGTAGTTGGGGGACCCAGTACTTC. Its translation: CASSAPASGSWGTQYF.